Presented here are 25 T cell receptor beta chains from one specimen sequenced in a study of OX40 agonist ivuxolimab in advanced cancers. Assay: immunoSEQ multiplex PCR; the TCRdb copy retains only in-frame clones and omits some. The table shows about 64,000 clones, with approximately 90% occurring only once. The specimen comprised CD4+ or CD8+ T cells sorted from blood, sampled in a trial of the OX40 agonist ivuxolimab. The source of these receptors is an adult with an advanced solid tumor such as melanoma, head and neck, liver or kidney cancer.

In its sample, this clone was seen a few times. As DNA, the CDR3 is TGTGCCAGCTGCCGGGGGCGGACCGGGGAGCTGTTTTTT. It translates to CASCRGRTGELFF. The chain couples TRBV6-5 to TRBJ2-2; D possibly matches TRBD1 or TRBD2 (6 bases each). The CDR3 totals 13 residues. CDR1 MNHEY and CDR2 SVGAGI come from the germline V gene. Deletions cut 8 bases from V and 5 bases from J, with 12 bases between.

This sequence joins TRBV5-1 and TRBJ2-7; tentative D call: TRBD2 (6 bases). The V end was cut by 5 bases, the J end by 3 bases, with 18 bases between. The germline V gene encodes CDR1 SGHRS and CDR2 YFSETQ. The CDR3 loop spans 15 amino acids. CDR3: CASSMREARGYEQYF. Here the CDR3 DNA reads TGCGCCAGCAGTATGAGGGAGGCCAGAGGCTACGAGCAGTACTTC.

The V gene is TRBV5-1, the J gene TRBJ2-4; no definite D call. The ends were cut back, 3 bases at V and 3 bases at J, with 16 bases in the middle. There are 16 residues in the CDR3. Germline CDR1 SGHRS, CDR2 YFSETQ. Written as DNA, the CDR3 is TGCGCCAGCAGCTCCTCGATTCAGGTTGACAAAAACATTCAGTACTTC. Amino acid sequence: CASSSSIQVDKNIQYF.

This clone was observed a handful of times. This chain joins TRBV19 and TRBJ1-1; 7 positions agree with TRBD1. The CDR3 loop spans 14 amino acids. Germline lookup yields CDR1 LNHDA and CDR2 SQIVND (reference sequence). Trimming took 9 bases from V and 6 from J; bases not matched to a gene: 13. The CDR3 loop reads CASQTGRVAAEAFF. The CDR3 nucleotides are TGTGCCAGCCAGACAGGGCGCGTCGCGGCTGAAGCTTTCTTT. The full variable domain, its missing parts supplied by reference TRBV19 and TRBJ1-1, is DGGITQSPKYLFRKEGQNVTLSCEQNLNHDAMYWYRQDPGQGLRLIYYSQIVNDFQKGDIAEGYSVSREKKESFPLTVTSAQKNPTAFYLCASQTGRVAAEAFFGQGTRLTVV.

This clone was detected a few times. This chain uses TRBV10-3 with TRBJ2-3; D not certain. The CDR3 contains 15 residues. CDR1 and CDR2 from the germline V gene are ENHRY and SYGVKD. Trimming removed 6 bases at V and 6 bases at J, with 19 bases between. CDR3 in amino acids: CAISPQPRTTDTQYF. Written as DNA, the CDR3 is TGTGCCATCAGCCCCCAACCTAGGACCACCGATACGCAGTATTTT.

V usage is TRBV27 and J usage is TRBJ1-1; D not resolved. The CDR3 runs 11 residues. The germline CDR1 and CDR2 sequences are MNHEY and SMNVEV (reference sequence). V was shortened by 4 bases and J by 8 bases, with 8 bases between the two germline ends. CDR3 in DNA: TGTGCCAGCAGTTGGTCGGGGGAAGCTTTCTTT. Translating gives CASSWSGEAFF.

The rearrangement links TRBV12-5 to TRBJ1-5; 7 bases fit TRBD1. Looked up from germline, CDR1 is LGHNT and CDR2 is FRNRAP. The CDR3 runs 14 residues. J lost 2 bases, V lost 5 bases, and 3 bases had no gene match. The CDR3 region is CASGLTGGNQPQHF. Here the CDR3 DNA reads TGTGCTAGTGGTCTAACAGGGGGCAATCAGCCCCAGCATTTT.

This chain connects TRBV27 to TRBJ1-6; TRBD1 is a possible D gene (5 bases). Between the trimmed V and J ends, which lost 2 bases and 6 bases, there was a span of 8 bases. Germline values: CDR1 MNHEY, CDR2 SMNVEV (reference sequence). The CDR3 runs 14 residues. CDR3 nucleotide sequence: TGTGCCAGCAGTTTACGACAGTCTAATTCACCCCTCCACTTT. This gives the protein CASSLRQSNSPLHF.

The chain carries TRBV19 and TRBJ1-4; D uncertain. Per the germline V gene, CDR1 is LNHDA and CDR2 is SQIVND (reference sequence). The CDR3 has 17 residues. The V and J ends lost 5 bases and 2 bases respectively, with 18 bases between them. DNA of the CDR3: TGTGCCAGTAGTTGGGGTAAAACTCCCGGGACTAATGAAAAACTGTTTTTT. This codes for CASSWGKTPGTNEKLFF.

The rearrangement uses TRBV30 and TRBJ2-2; D remains ambiguous. The CDR3 has 14 residues. With 6 bases removed from V and 0 bases from J, the gap between germline ends came to 11 bases. The germline gives CDR1 GTSNPN, CDR2 SVGIG (reference sequence). The CDR3 loop is CACYKFANTGELFF. The CDR3 DNA reads as TGTGCCTGTTACAAATTCGCGAACACCGGGGAGCTGTTTTTT.

V is TRBV18 and J is TRBJ1-2; possible D gene TRBD1, 5 bases. The CDR3 length is 16 residues. Germline-derived CDR1 and CDR2 are KGHSH and LQKENI. Trimming left V 2 bases short and J 4 bases short, with 17 bases between. CDR3 coding DNA: TGTGCCAGCTCACCAGCCGGGACCCAGCCCGGCTATGGCTACACCTTC. Translation gives CASSPAGTQPGYGYTF.

This chain uses TRBV5-1 with TRBJ2-3, with D perhaps matching TRBD2 (5 bases). In germline, CDR1 is SGHRS, CDR2 YFSETQ. Trimming took 2 bases from V and 0 from J, leaving 10 bases between them. This CDR3 has 15 residues. In DNA, the CDR3 is TGCGCCAGCAGCTTCACCGGGATAAGCACAGATACGCAGTATTTT. Translating it yields CASSFTGISTDTQYF.

V usage is TRBV27 and J usage is TRBJ1-5, with D possibly TRBD1 on 6 matching bases. The CDR3 has 14 amino acids. CDR1 is MNHEY and CDR2 is SMNVEV in the germline V gene (reference sequence). Deletions cut 2 bases from V and 2 bases from J, with 7 bases between. The DNA of the CDR3 is TGTGCCAGCAGTTTAAAGGGGGGCAATCAGCCCCAGCATTTT. Translated: CASSLKGGNQPQHF.

V gene TRBV11-2 combines with J gene TRBJ1-2; D is perhaps TRBD1 (6 bases). V was shortened by 7 bases and J by 4 bases, with 13 bases between the two germline ends. The length of the CDR3 is 13 residues. Germline V gene sequence: CDR1 SGHAT, CDR2 FQNNGV. The CDR3 is CASNPGVGYGYTF. The DNA of the CDR3 is TGTGCCAGCAACCCAGGGGTCGGCTATGGCTACACCTTC.

As regards this clone: Other nucleotide sequences in the sample specify the same CDR3. The chain employs TRBV7-8 and TRBJ1-1; D is unclear. The germline V gene encodes CDR1 SGHVS and CDR2 FQNEAQ. CDR3 size: 11 residues. With 5 bases removed from V and 2 bases from J, the gap between germline ends came to 3 bases. Written as DNA, the CDR3 is TGTGCCAGCAGCCTTAACACTGAAGCTTTCTTT. Translating gives CASSLNTEAFF.

The chain employs TRBV7-7 and TRBJ1-1, with 10 bases matching TRBD1. V was clipped by 5 bases and J by 5 bases; unmatched bases: 2. This CDR3 comprises 13 residues. The germline CDR1 and CDR2 sequences are SSHAT and FNYEAQ (reference sequence). The chain's CDR3 is CASSTGQGTEAFF. The CDR3 bases are TGTGCCAGCAGCACGGGACAGGGGACTGAAGCTTTCTTT.

The V and J genes are TRBV6-5 and TRBJ2-7; TRBD2 aligns across 9 bases. Losses at the gene ends were 2 bases for V and 3 bases for J; bases not matched to a gene: 2. Germline assignment: CDR1 MNHEY and CDR2 SVGAGI. The CDR3 sequence is 14 residues long. The CDR3 protein is CASSYGGRGYEQYF. The DNA for the CDR3 is TGTGCCAGCAGTTACGGCGGGAGGGGCTACGAGCAGTACTTC.

The chain joins TRBV2 to TRBJ1-3, with TRBD1 matching 11 bases. With V trimmed by 9 bases and J by 1 base, 14 bases remained unmatched. The CDR3 runs 18 residues. Germline CDR1 and CDR2: SNHLY and FYNNEI. The CDR3 is CASYPGQGASGSGNTIYF. The CDR3 DNA reads TGTGCCAGTTACCCAGGACAGGGGGCTAGTGGTTCTGGAAACACCATATATTTT.

The chain links TRBV18 to TRBJ1-2, with D perhaps TRBD1 (5 bases). V lost 6 bases, J lost 0 bases, and 17 bases lay in between. The CDR3 loop spans 16 amino acids. Per the germline V gene, CDR1 is KGHSH and CDR2 is LQKENI. The CDR3 loop reads CASSDRDGSANYGYTF. CDR3 in DNA: TGTGCCAGCTCGGACCGGGACGGCTCCGCTAACTATGGCTACACCTTC.

This chain uses TRBV6-5 with TRBJ2-7; weak D call: TRBD1 (6 bases). This CDR3 spans 11 amino acids. V lost 4 bases, J lost 6 bases, and 7 bases lay in between. Germline CDR1 reads MNHEY; CDR2 reads SVGAGI. The DNA for the CDR3 is TGTGCCAGCAGTTGGGGGCTCGAGCAGTACTTC. Translated, it gives CASSWGLEQYF.

V is TRBV19 and J is TRBJ2-4; TRBD1 agrees at 7 bases. Germline lookup yields CDR1 LNHDA and CDR2 SQIVND (reference sequence). The CDR3 is 17 residues long. The junction had 12 bases not matched to a gene; V was cut back by 1 base and J by 6 bases. CDR3 bases: TGTGCCAGTAGTATAGGATCCCCCAGGGGGATGAGAAACATTCAGTACTTC. Translating it yields CASSIGSPRGMRNIQYF.

The chain's CDR3 is CATSRLRGAVYNEQFF. The CDR3 DNA reads TGTGCCACCAGCAGACTTCGGGGGGCCGTCTACAATGAGCAGTTCTTC. This chain joins TRBV15 and TRBJ2-1; TRBD2 is a possible D gene (7 bases). V was cut by 2 bases and J by 3 bases, with 14 bases left in between. CDR1 and CDR2 from the germline V gene are LNHNV and YYDKDF (reference sequence). CDR3 length equals 16 residues.

The chain joins TRBV7-8 to TRBJ2-7; the match to TRBD1 covers 8 bases. V shed 5 bases, J shed 4 bases, and the junction held 16 bases outside the gene matches. Germline CDR1 SGHVS, CDR2 FQNEAQ. The CDR3 extends over 17 amino acids. The CDR3 loop is CASSRTAGTGIPYEQYF. DNA of the CDR3: TGTGCCAGCAGCCGAACAGCCGGGACAGGCATCCCTTACGAGCAGTACTTC. The full variable domain, completed using reference TRBV7-8 and TRBJ2-7, is GAGVSQSPRYKVAKRGQDVALRCDPISGHVSLFWYQQALGQGPEFLTYFQNEAQLDKSGLPSDRFFAERPEGSVSTLKIQRTQQEDSAVYLCASSRTAGTGIPYEQYFGPGTRLTVT.

CDR3 protein: CASSFASGSLSYEQYF. CDR3 nucleotides: TGTGCCAGCAGCTTCGCATCAGGATCCCTTTCCTACGAGCAGTACTTC. The chain couples TRBV5-5 to TRBJ2-7; no firm D call. The CDR3 has 16 residues. Trimming took off 2 bases at V and 1 base at J, with 16 bases between the two ends. The germline CDR1 and CDR2 sequences are SGHKS and YYEKEE (reference sequence).

The chain uses TRBV7-6 and TRBJ2-3, with 8 bases fitting TRBD1. The length of the CDR3 is 15 residues. The V segment lost 5 bases and the J segment 3 bases; nucleotides outside the gene matches: 7. Germline V gene data show CDR1 as SGHVS and CDR2 as FNYEAQ. The CDR3 sequence: CASSNRQGSTDTQYF. The CDR3 DNA reads as TGTGCCAGCAGCAACAGACAGGGGTCAACAGATACGCAGTATTTT.